This T cell receptor beta chain stems from a study of blood T cell repertoires in COVID-19. Across the whole study: Samples of COVID-19 (acute and convalescent) were obtained from the United States, Italy and Spain. T cells, B-cell-depleted T cells, or PBMCs provided the cDNA or gDNA that served as material.

CDR1 SGHDN and CDR2 FVKESK come from the germline V gene. The V and J ends lost 3 bases and 2 bases, in that order; junction bases with no gene match: 6. The CDR3 extends over 16 amino acids. The table came from immunoSEQ multiplex PCR; TCRdb's copy has only in-frame clones and leaves some out. The sample lists about 64,000 clones; under 90% were seen once. J is TRBJ2-7 and V is TRBV14, with 11 bases aligning to TRBD2. Sequencing was performed on peripheral blood. This TCR came from a man aged 45-65 years with active COVID-19. The CDR3 bases are TGTGCCAGCAGCCATATAGCGGGGGGGCCTCCCTACGAGCAGTACTTC. This gives the protein CASSHIAGGPPYEQYF.